The rows below give T cell receptor beta chains drawn from one sample of a study of CD8 T cells in Susac syndrome. TCRdb recomputed calls from the immunoSEQ multiplex PCR reads with MiXCR, one row per CDR3 protein. Found here are 110,000 or so distinct CDR3 sequences, around 93% of them singletons; the top ten hold roughly 0.12%. Sequencing was performed on CD8+ T cells from PBMCs. Receptor source: a human donor in good health. CDR3s include the opening cysteine and the closing phenylalanine or tryptophan. Fields, in order: V gene, clone size, D gene, J gene, CDR3 protein, CDR3 DNA. The D gene is left open where the match is weak. Rows give clone size only sometimes, using once, few, many, or a class for an expanded clone.

TRBV29-1	NA	TRBD2	TRBJ2-7	CSVEDGTSSYEQYF	TGCAGCGTTGAAGACGGGACTAGCTCCTACGAGCAGTACTTC
TRBV3-1	NA	NA	TRBJ2-5	CASSHIIPLKTQYF	TGTGCCAGCAGCCACATTATTCCCTTGAAGACCCAGTACTTC
TRBV7-9	once	TRBD1	TRBJ2-7	CASSPRTGSDEQYF	TGTGCCAGCAGTCCCCGGACAGGGAGCGACGAGCAGTACTTC
TRBV7-2	NA	TRBD1	TRBJ1-2	CASSPGTGPNYGYTF	TGTGCCAGCAGCCCAGGGACAGGGCCTAACTATGGCTACACCTTC
TRBV10-3	NA	TRBD1	TRBJ1-2	CAITGQAGYGYTF	TGTGCCATCACGGGACAGGCCGGCTATGGCTACACCTTC
TRBV29-1	once	NA	TRBJ1-5	CSVEGARAPSNQPQHF	TGCAGCGTTGAAGGGGCCAGGGCCCCTTCCAATCAGCCCCAGCATTTT
TRBV29-1	NA	NA	TRBJ2-3	CSAAWSPGDTQYF	TGCAGCGCCGCGTGGTCCCCGGGGGATACGCAGTATTTT
TRBV7-9	NA	NA	TRBJ2-1	CASSPRTGNNEQFF	TGTGCCAGCAGCCCCCGGACCGGAAACAATGAGCAGTTCTTC
TRBV6-2/TRBV6-3	NA	NA	TRBJ2-2	CASSSPIPGELFF	TGTGCCAGCAGCTCACCTATCCCAGGGGAGCTGTTTTTT
TRBV20-1	NA	TRBD2	TRBJ2-7	CSARDKGGSREQYF	TGCAGTGCTAGAGATAAGGGAGGGTCTCGCGAGCAGTACTTC
TRBV7-6	NA	TRBD2	TRBJ2-1	CASSLIRGGGNEQFF	TGTGCCAGCAGCTTAATCCGGGGGGGCGGTAATGAGCAGTTCTTC
TRBV20-1	NA	TRBD2	TRBJ2-2	CSVRSSGNTGELFF	TGCAGTGTCCGTTCTAGCGGGAACACCGGGGAGCTGTTTTTT
TRBV12-3/TRBV12-4	NA	NA	TRBJ1-3	CASTAGALVRGNTIYF	TGTGCCAGCACCGCGGGGGCCTTGGTGCGCGGAAACACCATATATTTT
TRBV7-7	once	NA	TRBJ2-5	CASSLSVGITPAETQYF	TGTGCTAGCAGCTTAAGCGTCGGGATTACCCCAGCAGAGACCCAGTACTTC
TRBV6-5	once	NA	TRBJ2-5	CASSYSRAVQETQYF	TGTGCCAGCAGTTACTCCAGGGCGGTCCAAGAGACCCAGTACTTC
TRBV7-2	NA	TRBD1	TRBJ1-1	CASSLDTGGFAEVFF	TGTGCCAGCAGCCTCGATACAGGGGGCTTCGCTGAAGTTTTCTTT
TRBV7-9	NA	TRBD2	TRBJ2-5	CASSLAGGYQETQYF	TGTGCCAGCAGCTTAGCGGGAGGGTACCAAGAGACCCAGTACTTC
TRBV25-1	NA	TRBD2	TRBJ2-1	CASSERGSYNEQFF	TGTGCCAGCAGTGAGCGGGGGTCCTACAATGAGCAGTTCTTC
TRBV12-3/TRBV12-4	NA	NA	TRBJ1-2	CASSLRAGGGYGYTF	TGTGCCAGCAGTTTAAGGGCCGGGGGCGGCTATGGCTACACCTTC
TRBV5-1	NA	NA	TRBJ2-1	CASSLGGRDFDEQFF	TGCGCCAGCAGCTTGGGGGGCAGGGATTTCGATGAGCAGTTCTTC
TRBV20-1	NA	NA	TRBJ2-4	CSAQQEMLAKNIQYF	TGCAGTGCACAGCAGGAGATGCTAGCCAAAAACATTCAGTACTTC
TRBV4-2	once	NA	TRBJ2-3	CASSQVFATTDTQYF	TGTGCCAGCAGCCAAGTGTTCGCAACCACAGATACGCAGTATTTT
TRBV2	NA	NA	TRBJ1-1	CASLYGALNTEAFF	TGTGCCAGCCTATACGGGGCCCTGAACACTGAAGCTTTCTTT
TRBV18	NA	NA	TRBJ2-1	CASSSGPSPDEQFF	TGTGCCAGCTCATCGGGGCCCTCTCCGGATGAGCAGTTCTTC
TRBV4-3	NA	TRBD2	TRBJ2-2	CAALAGGPGELFF	TGCGCCGCCCTAGCGGGAGGTCCCGGGGAGCTGTTTTTT
TRBV9	NA	TRBD1	TRBJ2-5	CASSSQTRDRWGETQYF	TGTGCCAGCAGCTCCCAAACCCGGGACAGGTGGGGAGAGACCCAGTACTTC
TRBV6-1	NA	NA	TRBJ1-1	CASSEITSNTEAFF	TGTGCCAGCAGTGAAATTACCTCAAACACTGAAGCTTTCTTT
TRBV9	NA	NA	TRBJ2-6	CASSTPGTGANVLTF	TGTGCCAGCAGCACACCAGGTACTGGGGCCAACGTCCTGACTTTC
TRBV29-1	NA	TRBD2	TRBJ2-3	CSAGGWLREDTQYF	TGCAGCGCCGGCGGTTGGCTGCGGGAGGATACGCAGTATTTT
TRBV20-1	NA	TRBD1	TRBJ1-5	CSAQRQGRSNQPQHF	TGCAGTGCTCAAAGACAGGGGAGGAGCAATCAGCCCCAGCATTTT
TRBV19	NA	NA	TRBJ2-5	CASSRGPDGDQETQYF	TGTGCCAGTAGTAGAGGCCCGGACGGGGACCAAGAGACCCAGTACTTC
TRBV29-1	NA	NA	TRBJ1-2	CSVVQGTYGYTF	TGCAGCGTTGTTCAGGGAACTTATGGCTACACCTTC
TRBV7-2	once	NA	TRBJ2-7	CASSANTYEQYF	TGTGCCAGCAGCGCTAACACGTACGAGCAGTACTTC